Below are 12 T cell receptor beta chains sequenced from a single sample in a study of blood T cell repertoires in COVID-19. Only in-frame clones appear in the TCRdb table, and some are missing; sequencing was by immunoSEQ multiplex PCR. This repertoire shows approximately 280,000 clones, 65% to 90% found once; its top ten account for more than 4.5%. The sample was peripheral blood. These receptor sequences come from a man in his forties or fifties with active or convalescent COVID-19.

J is TRBJ1-5 and V is TRBV7-9; a possible D gene is TRBD1 (6 bases). CDR3 length: 13 residues. The V gene's germline CDR1 is SEHNR and CDR2 FQNEAQ (reference sequence). V lost 5 bases and J 5 bases, leaving 10 bases between the germline ends. CDR3 protein: CASSTNRDQPQHF. The CDR3 DNA is TGTGCCAGCAGCACCAACAGGGATCAGCCCCAGCATTTT.

The J gene is TRBJ1-1, the V gene TRBV6-5; the D is unclear. Trimming cost V 0 bases and J 4 bases, with 9 bases left between them. The CDR3 spans 14 residues. Germline CDR1 MNHEY, CDR2 SVGAGI. The CDR3: CASSYSEGGTEAFF. The CDR3 DNA is TGTGCCAGCAGTTACTCGGAGGGAGGCACTGAAGCTTTCTTT.

The J gene is TRBJ1-1, the V gene TRBV3-1 (or the pseudogene TRBV3-2), with 7 bases that match TRBD1. The CDR3 runs 14 residues. The V segment lost 5 bases and the J segment 3 bases; nucleotides outside the gene matches: 6. CDR1 is LGHDT, CDR2 YNNKEL, per germline (reference sequence). The CDR3 reads CASSSRQGYTEAFF. DNA for the CDR3: TGTGCCAGCAGCTCCCGACAGGGCTACACTGAAGCTTTCTTT.

The chain recombines TRBV5-5 with TRBJ1-4; 10 bases line up with TRBD1. The CDR3 contains 16 residues. V lost 2 bases to trimming and J lost 8 bases; unmatched junction nucleotides: 9. Per germline, CDR1 SGHKS and CDR2 YYEKEE (reference sequence). The CDR3 nucleotides are TGTGCCAGCAGCTTAACCCCGGGACAGGGGAGAGAAAAACTGTTTTTT. Translating gives CASSLTPGQGREKLFF.

V usage is TRBV28 and J usage is TRBJ2-2, with 9 positions matching TRBD2. This CDR3 spans 17 amino acids. V lost 8 bases, J lost 6 bases, and 16 bases stayed unmatched. Germline V lookup: CDR1 MDHEN, CDR2 SYDVKM. The CDR3 sequence is CASQSSGLALTSGELFF. The CDR3 DNA is TGTGCCAGCCAGAGTAGCGGACTAGCGTTAACATCCGGGGAGCTGTTTTTT.

The CDR3 DNA reads TGTGCCACCAGTGAATCAGGGGGCGACGTCCGGCCCCAGCATTTT. Encoded protein: CATSESGGDVRPQHF. The chain uses TRBV24-1 and TRBJ1-5; TRBD1 aligns across 8 bases. CDR3 length: 15 amino acids. CDR1 and CDR2 from the germline V gene are KGHDR and SFDVKD. With 4 bases clipped from V and 9 bases from J, the junction kept 10 bases outside the gene matches.

J is TRBJ2-1 and V is TRBV10-2, with TRBD2 matching 9 bases. The CDR3 is made up of 16 amino acids. J was trimmed by 9 bases and V by 0 bases; bases with no gene match: 9. The germline gives CDR1 WSHSY, CDR2 SAAADI. CDR3 in amino acids: CASSESTQGLASEQFF. CDR3 in DNA: TGCGCCAGCAGTGAGTCGACTCAGGGACTAGCTAGTGAGCAGTTCTTC.

The chain couples TRBV6-5 to TRBJ2-5; 8 nucleotides align to TRBD2. Germline V gene data show CDR1 as MNHEY and CDR2 as SVGAGI. This CDR3 spans 14 amino acids. V dropped 6 bases and J dropped 5; count of bases not matched to a gene: 8. The CDR3 protein is CASSLGLATETQYF. The CDR3 DNA reads TGTGCCAGCAGCCTCGGACTAGCTACCGAGACCCAGTACTTC.

The rearrangement uses TRBV6-5 and TRBJ2-7; 10 bases are shared with TRBD1. Germline CDR1 MNHEY, CDR2 SVGAGI. V lost 7 bases to trimming and J lost 2 bases; unmatched junction nucleotides: 5. CDR3 length: 14 amino acids. The CDR3 nucleotides read TGTGCCAGCAACCTCGGGACAGGGGCCTACGAGCAGTACTTC. The encoded protein is CASNLGTGAYEQYF.

The V gene is TRBV18, the J gene TRBJ2-5, with 12 bases aligning to TRBD2. CDR3 length equals 15 residues. V was pared by 1 base and J by 5 bases, with 2 bases of the junction left unmatched. Germline V gene data show CDR1 as KGHSH and CDR2 as LQKENI. DNA of the CDR3: TGTGCCAGCTCACCACGACTAGCGGGAGTGGAGACCCAGTACTTC. Protein sequence: CASSPRLAGVETQYF.

This clone was seen a handful of times. This chain links TRBV4-1 with TRBJ2-5, with D perhaps matching TRBD2 (5 bases). The germline gives CDR1 MGHRA, CDR2 YSYEKL. The CDR3 sequence is 15 residues long. V was clipped by 0 bases and J by 3 bases, with 11 bases between them. The CDR3: CASSQEKGAEETQYF. The CDR3 DNA reads TGCGCCAGCAGCCAAGAAAAGGGAGCGGAAGAGACCCAGTACTTC.

The chain links TRBV7-9 to TRBJ2-5; tentative D call: TRBD2 (5 bases). CDR1 is SEHNR, CDR2 FQNEAQ, per germline (reference sequence). This CDR3 is built from 14 residues. With 1 base removed from V and 9 bases from J, the gap between germline ends came to 15 bases. The CDR3 DNA reads TGTGCCAGCAGCTTAGGGAGCCGGGGTCCGGCCCAGTACTTC. Translating gives CASSLGSRGPAQYF.